This TCR beta chain was obtained from a study of cytomegalovirus exposure and HLA in healthy donors. This CDR3 is 15 amino acids long. Germline V lookup: CDR1 KGHSH, CDR2 LQKENI. The V gene lost 6 bases and the J gene lost 9 bases, with 18 bases spanning the gap. Use of 60 Vbeta and 13 Jbeta primers characterized the PCR. Here immunoSEQ multiplex PCR was the method, and the copy in TCRdb shows in-frame clones only, minus some. The sample consists of around 190,000 clones, 65% to 85% of them appearing once. This clonotype was obtained from a woman aged 25 to 39 in good health and CMV-seronegative. Sequencing input: PBMCs. The genes are TRBV18 and TRBJ1-6; perhaps TRBD1 as D (5 bases). CDR3 region: CASSPGHRLGSPLHF. In DNA, the CDR3 is TGTGCCAGCTCTCCCGGACACCGCCTAGGTTCACCCCTCCACTTT. Drawing the rest from reference TRBV18 and TRBJ1-6, the complete variable domain is NAGVMQNPRHLVRRRGQEARLRCSPMKGHSHVYWYRQLPEEGLKFMVYLQKENIIDESGMPKERFSAEFPKEGPSILRIQQVVRGDSAAYFCASSPGHRLGSPLHFGNGTRLTVT.